The 18 T cell receptor beta chains listed next were all sequenced from one sample in a study of T cell responses to AZD1222 COVID-19 vaccine. Using immunoSEQ multiplex PCR, the repertoire was profiled, and TCRdb retains in-frame clones only, with some absent. The sample shows some 100,000 clones, roughly 91% of them seen only once. The input for sequencing was peripheral blood, taken on day 0 of AZD1222 vaccination. The receptor source for this set is an adult in good health.

This clone was found once. The chain recombines TRBV7-9 with TRBJ2-2; the D gene is possibly TRBD2 (5 bases). Trimming pared 6 bases from V and 0 bases from J, leaving 11 bases between. The CDR3 is 15 residues long. Germline CDR1 is SEHNR and CDR2 is FQNEAQ (reference sequence). This chain's CDR3 is CASRGDTPNTGELFF. The CDR3 DNA sequence: TGTGCCAGCAGGGGAGACACACCGAACACCGGGGAGCTGTTTTTT.

The chain has TRBV11-3 and TRBJ2-5; no clear D gene. This CDR3 comprises 14 residues. The germline V and J ends were trimmed by 4 bases and 7 bases, with 16 bases remaining between them. The germline CDR1 and CDR2 sequences are SGHNT and YENEEA. Here the CDR3 DNA reads TGTGCCAGCAGCTCCTCCCCGGGCTCGGGGACCCAGTACTTC. Translating it yields CASSSSPGSGTQYF.

The J gene is TRBJ2-3, the V gene TRBV4-2, with a tentative D call TRBD2 (7 bases). Deletions cut 0 bases from V and 6 bases from J, with 16 bases between. CDR3 length equals 16 residues. Per germline, CDR1 LGHNA and CDR2 YNFKEQ. CDR3 amino acids: CASSQDRTGGEDTQYF. CDR3 DNA: TGTGCCAGCAGCCAAGATCGCACGGGGGGCGAGGATACGCAGTATTTT.

This clone was observed a single time. The gene calls are TRBV6-5 and TRBJ1-4; the D is unclear. V shed 5 bases and J shed 8 bases, with 15 bases lying between them. The germline V gene has CDR1 MNHEY and CDR2 SVGAGI. The CDR3 extends over 14 amino acids. The CDR3 region has the DNA TGTGCCAGCAGTAAGAACAGTATAAGAGAAAAACTGTTTTTT. It encodes CASSKNSIREKLFF.

In DNA, the CDR3 is TGTGCCAGCAGAGATCGACAGGGGTCTCCCCAGCATTTT. Amino acids: CASRDRQGSPQHF. The chain has TRBV28 and TRBJ1-5, with 8 nucleotides matching TRBD1. The CDR3 is made up of 13 amino acids. V gave up 6 bases and J gave up 10 bases; unmatched junction bases: 8. The germline V gene has CDR1 MDHEN and CDR2 SYDVKM.

The chain carries TRBV12-3 or TRBV12-4 and TRBJ2-2, with 9 bases that match TRBD1. The CDR3 has 13 residues. The trim removed 10 bases at V and 4 bases at J, leaving 4 bases unmatched. CDR3 loop: CATGDRATGELFF. CDR3 in DNA: TGTGCCACGGGGGACAGGGCCACCGGGGAGCTGTTTTTT.

V usage is TRBV7-2 and J usage is TRBJ2-5; D tentatively fits TRBD1 or TRBD2 (6 bases each). V was trimmed by 2 bases and J by 2 bases, leaving 12 bases between them. Per germline, CDR1 SGHTA and CDR2 FQGNSA. This CDR3 has 15 amino acids. In nucleotides, the CDR3 is TGTGCCAGCAGCTTATATCGGGGGCCTCAAGAGACCCAGTACTTC. Residues: CASSLYRGPQETQYF.

The V gene is TRBV10-3, the J gene TRBJ2-3; possibly TRBD2 for D (6 bases). Germline-derived CDR1 and CDR2 are ENHRY and SYGVKD. Trimming stripped 4 bases from V and 1 base from J, with 9 bases between. This CDR3 is 14 amino acids long. This CDR3 reads CAISGGGGTDTQYF. The CDR3 bases are TGTGCCATCAGTGGTGGCGGGGGCACAGATACGCAGTATTTT.

This clone was seen a single time. The V and J genes are TRBV7-2 and TRBJ1-3, with TRBD1 as a possible D gene (6 bases). The germline V and J ends were trimmed by 5 bases and 0 bases, with 14 bases remaining between them. The CDR3 is 16 residues long. In germline, CDR1 is SGHTA, CDR2 FQGNSA. In DNA form, the CDR3 reads TGTGCCAGCAGCCGGGCAGGGGCATTCTCTGGAAACACCATATATTTT. Translated: CASSRAGAFSGNTIYF. The full variable domain, with the rest looked up from reference TRBV7-2 and TRBJ1-3, is GAGVSQSPSNKVTEKGKDVELRCDPISGHTALYWYRQSLGQGLEFLIYFQGNSAPDKSGLPSDRFSAERTGGSVSTLTIQRTQQEDSAVYLCASSRAGAFSGNTIYFGEGSWLTVV.

The J gene is TRBJ2-7, the V gene TRBV15, with D unclear. Germline V gives CDR1 LNHNV, CDR2 YYDKDF (reference sequence). This CDR3 is built from 14 residues. V was cut by 4 bases and J by 0 bases, with 10 bases left in between. CDR3 in DNA: TGTGCCACCAGCATAGAGACGGGCTCCTACGAGCAGTACTTC. Encoded protein: CATSIETGSYEQYF.

The V and J genes are TRBV2 and TRBJ1-5; D gene unclear. This CDR3 comprises 13 residues. V shed 4 bases and J shed 5 bases, with 9 bases lying between them. Germline loops: CDR1 SNHLY, CDR2 FYNNEI. The CDR3 DNA sequence: TGTGCCAGCAGTGGAGGGTCTGATCAGCCCCAGCATTTT. Its translation: CASSGGSDQPQHF.

V gene TRBV18 combines with J gene TRBJ2-2, with a weak D call TRBD1 (6 bases). Per the germline V gene, CDR1 is KGHSH and CDR2 is LQKENI. V gave up 3 bases and J gave up 1 base, with 12 bases separating them. This CDR3 has 16 amino acids. The CDR3 reads CASSPPGTLNTGELFF. In DNA, the CDR3 is TGTGCCAGCTCACCTCCCGGGACACTGAACACCGGGGAGCTGTTTTTT.

The rearrangement uses TRBV28 and TRBJ1-4; 8 bases align to TRBD1. CDR1 is MDHEN and CDR2 is SYDVKM in the germline V gene. This CDR3 spans 16 amino acids. J lost 7 bases, V lost 8 bases, and 15 bases had no gene match. The CDR3 bases are TGTGCCAGCGGCGGGACAGGAAGGGGGTTCTTTGAAAAACTGTTTTTT. Translating gives CASGGTGRGFFEKLFF.

The chain carries TRBV18 and TRBJ1-1; 7 positions match TRBD1. V dropped 5 bases and J dropped 8; count of bases not matched to a gene: 11. Germline assignment: CDR1 KGHSH and CDR2 LQKENI. CDR3 length: 14 residues. CDR3 loop: CASSGATGSTEAFF. The DNA of the CDR3 is TGTGCCAGCTCAGGGGCGACAGGGAGTACGGAAGCTTTCTTT.

The chain employs TRBV4-1 and TRBJ1-5; no definite D call. The CDR3 covers 18 residues. Per the germline V gene, CDR1 is MGHRA and CDR2 is YSYEKL. V lost 2 bases and J lost 1, with 18 bases in between. CDR3 loop: CASSQMGWIGLSNQPQHF. Written as DNA, the CDR3 is TGCGCCAGCAGCCAAATGGGGTGGATCGGTCTGAGCAATCAGCCCCAGCATTTT.

The chain recombines TRBV25-1 with TRBJ1-1, with D perhaps matching TRBD1 (5 bases). The CDR3 is 16 amino acids. Germline values: CDR1 MGHDK, CDR2 SYGVNS. V was clipped by 0 bases and J by 3 bases, with 14 bases between them. In DNA, the CDR3 is TGTGCCAGCAGTGAATATCCCCACGGGGGGGACACTGAAGCTTTCTTT. It codes for CASSEYPHGGDTEAFF.

The chain is built from TRBV14 and TRBJ1-6; D ambiguous. Germline V gene sequence: CDR1 SGHDN, CDR2 FVKESK. Trimming removed 0 bases at V and 10 bases at J, with 10 bases between. This CDR3 has 14 amino acids. The CDR3 loop is CASSQELWESPLHF. In DNA form, the CDR3 reads TGTGCCAGCAGCCAAGAACTTTGGGAGTCACCCCTCCACTTT.

The table lists this clone with a count of one. The rearrangement uses TRBV7-5 and TRBJ2-7. TRBV7-5 is an annotated pseudogene. The length of the CDR3 is 15 residues. The CDR3 loop reads CARSLFSGQDYEQYF. CDR3 in DNA: TGTGCCAGAAGCCTTTTCAGCGGACAAGACTACGAGCAGTACTTC.